Presented here are 24 T cell receptor beta chains from one specimen sequenced in a study of shared clonotypes between healthy human individuals. TCRdb's table, derived via immunoSEQ multiplex PCR, lists solely in-frame clones and lacks some. The profile shows approximately 1.5 million clones, 95% to 99% of them singletons. The sequenced sample was naive CD4+ T cells sorted from blood. Described subset: CD45RA+ positively selected. The receptors were sampled from a man aged 25-45 years in good health.

J is TRBJ2-7 and V is TRBV12-5; tentative D call: TRBD1 (5 bases). The V gene's germline CDR1 is LGHNT and CDR2 FRNRAP. This CDR3 region has 16 residues. Trimming stripped 6 bases from V and 2 bases from J, with 20 bases between. CDR3 coding DNA: TGTGCTAGTGGCCCCACGTGGGGCCTGCGGCCCTACGAGCAGTACTTC. Translating gives CASGPTWGLRPYEQYF.

Points on this clone: In the same sample, other DNA sequences code for this CDR3. The rearrangement links TRBV14 to TRBJ1-1, with D hard to call. V dropped 3 bases and J dropped 1 base, with 9 bases sitting between them. CDR1 SGHDN and CDR2 FVKESK come from the germline V gene. This CDR3 spans 14 amino acids. This chain's CDR3 is CASSHRGPNTEAFF. Here the CDR3 DNA reads TGTGCCAGCAGCCATCGAGGGCCGAACACTGAAGCTTTCTTT. Complete variable domain (other parts from reference TRBV14 and TRBJ1-1): EAGVTQFPSHSVIEKGQTVTLRCDPISGHDNLYWYRRVMGKEIKFLLHFVKESKQDESGMPNNRFLAERTGGTYSTLKVQPAELEDSGVYFCASSHRGPNTEAFFGQGTRLTVV.

The chain links TRBV4-2 to TRBJ2-7; 7 bases agree with TRBD2. The CDR3 runs 16 residues. V was clipped by 4 bases and J by 6 bases; unmatched bases: 15. Looked up from germline, CDR1 is LGHNA and CDR2 is YNFKEQ. The CDR3 region is CASSRPQVAGAAEQYF. The CDR3 DNA reads as TGTGCCAGCAGCCGCCCCCAGGTGGCGGGAGCGGCCGAGCAGTACTTC.

The V and J genes are TRBV28 and TRBJ2-7, with 7 positions matching TRBD2. Germline V lookup: CDR1 MDHEN, CDR2 SYDVKM. There are 16 residues in the CDR3. Trimming removed 3 bases from V and 3 bases from J; junction bases left unmatched: 11. CDR3 sequence reads: CASSFAAGLGVYEQYF. The CDR3 DNA sequence: TGTGCCAGCAGTTTCGCAGCGGGGCTTGGGGTCTACGAGCAGTACTTC.

The rearrangement uses TRBV18 and TRBJ1-2; perhaps TRBD1 as D (5 bases). CDR3 length: 12 residues. V lost 6 bases and J 2 bases, leaving 7 bases between the germline ends. Germline values: CDR1 KGHSH, CDR2 LQKENI. The CDR3 region is CASSGGNYGYTF. The CDR3 bases are TGTGCCAGCTCCGGGGGGAACTATGGCTACACCTTC.

The rearrangement links TRBV2 to TRBJ2-1; D may match TRBD1 or TRBD2 (6 bases each). The germline V gene has CDR1 SNHLY and CDR2 FYNNEI. The CDR3 consists of 19 residues. V was cut by 4 bases and J by 10 bases, with 32 bases left in between. The chain's CDR3 is CASSARGWTTGGGQGEQFF. The DNA of the CDR3 is TGTGCCAGCAGTGCCCGAGGTTGGACCACAGGAGGGGGTCAGGGGGAGCAGTTCTTC.

The J gene is TRBJ1-1, the V gene TRBV7-3; no clear D. In germline, CDR1 is SGHTA, CDR2 FQGTGA. Between the trimmed V and J ends, which lost 5 bases and 6 bases, there was a span of 13 bases. The CDR3 contains 13 residues. CDR3 coding DNA: TGTGCCAGCAGCCGAGAACCGGGTGCTGAAGCTTTCTTT. The encoded protein is CASSREPGAEAFF.

The chain carries TRBV7-3 and TRBJ2-2; D is undetermined. Germline CDR1 SGHTA, CDR2 FQGTGA. The ends were cut back, 5 bases at V and 0 bases at J, with 19 bases in the middle. The CDR3 runs 18 residues. In nucleotides, the CDR3 is TGTGCCAGCAGCCTTATTGCCCTTCAGTTTCCGAACACCGGGGAGCTGTTTTTT. It is translated as CASSLIALQFPNTGELFF.

The rearrangement joins TRBV5-1 to TRBJ2-7; possibly TRBD2 for D (6 bases). Trimming cost V 0 bases and J 5 bases, with 12 bases left between them. Germline V gene sequence: CDR1 SGHRS, CDR2 YFSETQ. This CDR3 has 14 amino acids. The CDR3 DNA reads TGCGCCAGCAGCTTGGTGGCGGGATCAAACGAGCAGTACTTC. Its translation: CASSLVAGSNEQYF.

This clone appeared once. The chain is built from TRBV5-8 and TRBJ2-7; a possible D gene is TRBD2 (5 bases). The CDR3 spans 11 residues. CDR1 and CDR2 (germline): SGHTS, YDEGEE. V was clipped by 7 bases and J by 6 bases, with 11 bases between them. The CDR3 DNA sequence: TGTGCCAGCCCCCGGGGTGGCGAGCAGTACTTC. Translating gives CASPRGGEQYF.

This clone was recorded only once. The V call is TRBV18, the J call TRBJ1-2; TRBD1 matches at 8 bases. This CDR3 region has 14 residues. Per the germline V gene, CDR1 is KGHSH and CDR2 is LQKENI. Trimming took 3 bases from V and 4 from J; bases not matched to a gene: 4. CDR3 amino acids: CASSPKQGAYGYTF. CDR3 sequence (DNA): TGTGCCAGCTCACCTAAGCAGGGGGCCTATGGCTACACCTTC.

This clone was observed a single time. CDR3 bases: TGTGCCAGTAAAGTCAGGGATACGAACACTGAAGCTTTCTTT. Encoded protein: CASKVRDTNTEAFF. The chain uses TRBV19 and TRBJ1-1; tentative D call: TRBD1 (5 bases). The V end was cut by 7 bases, the J end by 1 base, with 13 bases between. CDR3 length equals 14 residues. Germline V CDR1 and CDR2: LNHDA, SQIVND (reference sequence).

The gene calls are TRBV7-2 and TRBJ2-1; 11 bases map to TRBD2. Per the germline V gene, CDR1 is SGHTA and CDR2 is FQGNSA. The ends lost 0 bases at V and 4 bases at J; junction bases unmatched: 2. The CDR3 runs to 16 residues. The CDR3 loop reads CASSLAASGRYNEQFF. The CDR3 nucleotides read TGTGCCAGCAGCTTAGCCGCTAGCGGGAGGTACAATGAGCAGTTCTTC. Full variable domain (missing parts from reference TRBV7-2 and TRBJ2-1): GAGVSQSPSNKVTEKGKDVELRCDPISGHTALYWYRQSLGQGLEFLIYFQGNSAPDKSGLPSDRFSAERTGGSVSTLTIQRTQQEDSAVYLCASSLAASGRYNEQFFGPGTRLTVL.

The V call is TRBV4-3, the J call TRBJ2-7, with 10 bases matching TRBD2. The trim removed 0 bases at V and 2 bases at J, leaving 10 bases unmatched. Germline CDR1 and CDR2: LGHNA and YSLEER. The CDR3 has 18 residues. CDR3 sequence: CASSQDRPTSGTPYEQYF. The CDR3 DNA reads TGCGCCAGCAGCCAAGATCGCCCTACTAGCGGGACCCCCTACGAGCAGTACTTC.

The CDR3: CASSLYSTNEKLFF. The CDR3, as DNA: TGTGCCAGCAGCTTATACAGTACCAATGAAAAACTGTTTTTT. The V and J genes are TRBV7-2 and TRBJ1-4; D is unresolved. The germline CDR1 and CDR2 sequences are SGHTA and FQGNSA. This CDR3 has 14 residues. The germline V and J ends were trimmed by 2 bases and 5 bases, with 9 bases remaining between them.

This chain links TRBV18 with TRBJ2-5; 11 bases map to TRBD2. The CDR3 loop spans 14 amino acids. V shed 4 bases and J 4 bases; nucleotides not matched to a gene: 2. CDR1 and CDR2 (germline): KGHSH, LQKENI. The CDR3 DNA is TGTGCCAGCTCACTTAGCGGGAGGGGAGAGACCCAGTACTTC. Translation: CASSLSGRGETQYF. The variable domain in full, with the rest retrieved from reference TRBV18 and TRBJ2-5, is NAGVMQNPRHLVRRRGQEARLRCSPMKGHSHVYWYRQLPEEGLKFMVYLQKENIIDESGMPKERFSAEFPKEGPSILRIQQVVRGDSAAYFCASSLSGRGETQYFGPGTRLLVL.

About this clone itself: Within the sample, other DNA sequences also encode this same CDR3. The chain combines TRBV5-1 with TRBJ2-1; D uncertain. The V and J ends lost 0 bases and 2 bases respectively, with 9 bases between them. The germline CDR1 and CDR2 sequences are SGHRS and YFSETQ. CDR3 length: 15 residues. This CDR3 is CASSLVGGTYNEQFF. The CDR3 bases are TGCGCCAGCAGCTTGGTGGGCGGAACCTACAATGAGCAGTTCTTC. The variable domain in full, completed from reference TRBV5-1 and TRBJ2-1, reads KAGVTQTPRYLIKTRGQQVTLSCSPISGHRSVSWYQQTPGQGLQFLFEYFSETQRNKGNFPGRFSGRQFSNSRSEMNVSTLELGDSALYLCASSLVGGTYNEQFFGPGTRLTVL.

The chain uses TRBV7-2 and TRBJ1-3; unclear D gene. Germline CDR1 reads SGHTA; CDR2 reads FQGNSA. The CDR3 contains 15 residues. With 5 bases removed from V and 3 bases from J, the gap between germline ends came to 14 bases. CDR3 nucleotide sequence: TGTGCCAGCAGCCTAGTATCTTGGGTTGGAAACACCATATATTTT. This gives the protein CASSLVSWVGNTIYF.

The rearrangement uses TRBV4-2 and TRBJ2-2, with D perhaps matching TRBD1 (5 bases). Germline V CDR1 and CDR2: LGHNA, YNFKEQ. V lost 4 bases and J lost 1, with 10 bases in between. This CDR3 spans 15 amino acids. This chain's CDR3 is CASSRWQGNTGELFF. The DNA of the CDR3 is TGTGCCAGCAGCCGGTGGCAGGGGAACACCGGGGAGCTGTTTTTT.

V is TRBV7-9 and J is TRBJ2-3; tentative D call: TRBD1 (9 bases). In germline, CDR1 is SEHNR, CDR2 FQNEAQ (reference sequence). Trimming stripped 5 bases from V and 4 bases from J, with 22 bases between. The CDR3 sequence is 17 residues long. CDR3 loop: CASSPPGGTGSPDTQYF. CDR3 DNA sequence: TGTGCCAGCAGCCCCCCGGGGGGGACAGGGAGCCCAGATACGCAGTATTTT. Full variable domain (remainder filled in from reference TRBV7-9 and TRBJ2-3): DTGVSQNPRHKITKRGQNVTFRCDPISEHNRLYWYRQTLGQGPEFLTYFQNEAQLEKSRLLSDRFSAERPKGSFSTLEIQRTEQGDSAMYLCASSPPGGTGSPDTQYFGPGTRLTVL.

The V and J genes are TRBV18 and TRBJ1-5; 9 bases are shared with TRBD1. CDR1 and CDR2 from the germline V gene are KGHSH and LQKENI. V shed 0 bases and J 5 bases; nucleotides not matched to a gene: 8. This CDR3 has 17 amino acids. This CDR3 reads CASSPPPRDRDDQPQHF. The CDR3 DNA reads as TGTGCCAGCTCACCACCCCCCCGGGACAGGGACGATCAGCCCCAGCATTTT.

This chain connects TRBV2 to TRBJ1-5; D ambiguous. V was clipped by 3 bases and J by 5 bases, with 8 bases between them. The germline V gene encodes CDR1 SNHLY and CDR2 FYNNEI. The CDR3 runs to 13 residues. The CDR3 DNA sequence: TGTGCCAGCAGTGACTCTCCATATCAGCCCCAGCATTTT. It encodes CASSDSPYQPQHF.

Only one count was recorded for this clone. The chain couples TRBV29-1 to TRBJ2-1; TRBD2 matches at 8 bases. The CDR3 spans 14 residues. V lost 6 bases and J lost 5; bases outside the gene matches: 9. CDR1 SQVTM and CDR2 ANQGSEA come from the germline V gene. The CDR3 reads CSVARTSSNNEQFF. Written as DNA, the CDR3 is TGCAGCGTCGCACGGACTAGCTCGAACAATGAGCAGTTCTTC.

The V and J genes are TRBV9 and TRBJ2-1; no definite D call. The CDR3 spans 14 residues. Trimming took off 3 bases at V and 5 bases at J, with 12 bases between the two ends. Germline CDR1 reads SGDLS; CDR2 reads YYNGEE. The CDR3 DNA sequence: TGTGCCAGCAGCGCAATAGGGAAGGACAATGAGCAGTTCTTC. Its protein is CASSAIGKDNEQFF.